This T cell receptor (beta chain) was identified during a study of cytomegalovirus exposure and HLA in healthy donors. Study results and caveats: A list of about 180 TCR beta chains associated with cytomegalovirus was given. The dataset shows that most TCR sequences were rare, while some public TCRs occurred in many donors.

The CDR3 consists of 16 residues. The germline V gene encodes CDR1 SGHRS and CDR2 YFSETQ. V dropped 0 bases and J dropped 6 bases, with 16 bases sitting between them. About this clone itself: The antigen is undetermined.

60 Vbeta and 13 Jbeta primers were used in PCR. Clones were read by immunoSEQ multiplex PCR, and TCRdb kept only the in-frame ones, dropping some. The profile shows about 70,000 clones, around 74% of them singletons. This clonotype was sampled from a woman aged 55-75 years in good health and CMV-seropositive. V gene TRBV5-1 combines with J gene TRBJ2-1; D might be TRBD2 (6 bases). Sequenced input: PBMCs. The CDR3 DNA is TGCGCCAGCAGCTTGGATCCGGGGACTCTAGGCAATGAGCAGTTCTTC. Translating it yields CASSLDPGTLGNEQFF.